This TCR beta chain was sequenced during a study of tumor-infiltrating lymphocytes in localized non-small cell lung cancer. Study details: Resected tumor was paired with non-adjacent uninvolved lung from the same patient. Study observations and caveats: Immunotypes IM1 and IM2 had similar TCR-derived T-cell fractions. Different pieces of the same tissue went to different assays, confounding technical variation with intratumor heterogeneity.

This clone counts as large. Antigen unknown. Germline loops: CDR1 LGHNA, CDR2 YSLEER. Trimming took 1 base from V and 1 from J, leaving 11 bases between them. The CDR3 covers 15 residues. The method was immunoSEQ multiplex PCR; TCRdb's version includes in-frame clones alone and lacks a portion of them. The sample consists of more than 9,000 clones, roughly three fifths of them appearing once. The chain couples TRBV4-3 to TRBJ2-7; D not certain. The receptor's source is a human donor with non-small cell lung cancer. Specimen: lung tumor tissue. CDR3 in DNA: TGCGCCAGCAGCCAAGCGGTCCGATCTTCCTACGAGCAGTACTTC. This codes for CASSQAVRSSYEQYF.